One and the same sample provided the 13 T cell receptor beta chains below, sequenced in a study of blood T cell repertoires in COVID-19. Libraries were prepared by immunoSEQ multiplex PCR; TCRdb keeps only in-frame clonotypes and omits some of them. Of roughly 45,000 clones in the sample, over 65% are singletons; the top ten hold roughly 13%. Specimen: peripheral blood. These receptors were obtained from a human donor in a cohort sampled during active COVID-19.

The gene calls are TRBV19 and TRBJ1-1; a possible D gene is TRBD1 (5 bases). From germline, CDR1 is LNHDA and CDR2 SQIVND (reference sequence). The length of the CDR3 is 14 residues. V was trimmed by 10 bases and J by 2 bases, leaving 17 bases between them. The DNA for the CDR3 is TGTGCCACCGCAGACAGAAGTATTAACACTGAAGCTTTCTTT. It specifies CATADRSINTEAFF.

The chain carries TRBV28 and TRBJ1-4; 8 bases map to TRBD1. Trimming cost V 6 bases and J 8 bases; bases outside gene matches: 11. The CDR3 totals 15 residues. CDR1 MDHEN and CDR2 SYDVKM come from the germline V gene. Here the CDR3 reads CASRIGQGGREKLFF. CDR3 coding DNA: TGTGCCAGCAGGATAGGACAGGGTGGACGCGAAAAACTGTTTTTT.

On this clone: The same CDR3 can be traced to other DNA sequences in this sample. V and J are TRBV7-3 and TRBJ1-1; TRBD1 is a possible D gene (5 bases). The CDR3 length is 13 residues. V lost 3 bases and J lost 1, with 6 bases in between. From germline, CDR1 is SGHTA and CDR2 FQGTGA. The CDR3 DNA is TGTGCCAGCAGCTTCACAGGGAACACTGAAGCTTTCTTT. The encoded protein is CASSFTGNTEAFF.

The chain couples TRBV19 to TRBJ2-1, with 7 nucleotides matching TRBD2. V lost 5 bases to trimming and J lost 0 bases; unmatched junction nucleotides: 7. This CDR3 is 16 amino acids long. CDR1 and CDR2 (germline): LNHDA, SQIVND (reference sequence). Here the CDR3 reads CASSLGGAVSYNEQFF. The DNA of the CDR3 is TGTGCCAGTAGTTTGGGAGGGGCTGTCTCCTACAATGAGCAGTTCTTC.

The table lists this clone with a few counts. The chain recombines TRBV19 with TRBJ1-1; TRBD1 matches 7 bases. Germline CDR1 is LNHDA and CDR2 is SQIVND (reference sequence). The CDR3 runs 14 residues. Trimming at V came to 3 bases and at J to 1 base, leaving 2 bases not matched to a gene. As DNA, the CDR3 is TGTGCCAGTAGTATCGACAGGGAGAACACTGAAGCTTTCTTT. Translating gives CASSIDRENTEAFF.

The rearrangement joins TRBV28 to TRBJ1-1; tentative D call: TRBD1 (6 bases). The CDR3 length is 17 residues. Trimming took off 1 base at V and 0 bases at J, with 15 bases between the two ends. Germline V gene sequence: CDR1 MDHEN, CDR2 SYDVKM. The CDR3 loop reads CASSLLYGEGVNTEAFF. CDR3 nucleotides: TGTGCCAGCAGTTTATTGTATGGGGAGGGGGTGAACACTGAAGCTTTCTTT.

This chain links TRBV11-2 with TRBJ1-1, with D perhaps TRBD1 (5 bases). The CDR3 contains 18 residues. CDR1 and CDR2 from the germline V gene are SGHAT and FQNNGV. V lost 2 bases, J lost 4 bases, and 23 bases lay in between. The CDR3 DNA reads TGTGCCAGCAGCTTATCCCCCGACAGACCGACATGGGGCACTGAAGCTTTCTTT. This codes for CASSLSPDRPTWGTEAFF.

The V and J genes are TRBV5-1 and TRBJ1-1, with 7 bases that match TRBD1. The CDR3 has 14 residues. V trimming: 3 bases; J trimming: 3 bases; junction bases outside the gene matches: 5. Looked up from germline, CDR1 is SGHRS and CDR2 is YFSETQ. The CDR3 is CASSYRGGYTEAFF. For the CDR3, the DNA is TGCGCCAGCAGCTACAGGGGTGGTTACACTGAAGCTTTCTTT.

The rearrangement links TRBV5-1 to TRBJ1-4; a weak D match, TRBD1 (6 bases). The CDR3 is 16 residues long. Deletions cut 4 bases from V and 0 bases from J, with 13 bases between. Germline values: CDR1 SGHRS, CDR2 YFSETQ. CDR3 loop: CASSLDRLATNEKLFF. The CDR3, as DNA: TGCGCCAGCAGCCTTGACAGGCTTGCAACTAATGAAAAACTGTTTTTT.

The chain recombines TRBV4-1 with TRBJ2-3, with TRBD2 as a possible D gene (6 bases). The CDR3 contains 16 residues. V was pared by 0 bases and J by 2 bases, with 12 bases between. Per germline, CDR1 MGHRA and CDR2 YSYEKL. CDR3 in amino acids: CASSQDRRGPTDTQYF. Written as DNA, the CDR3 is TGCGCCAGCAGCCAAGATCGGAGGGGCCCCACAGATACGCAGTATTTT.

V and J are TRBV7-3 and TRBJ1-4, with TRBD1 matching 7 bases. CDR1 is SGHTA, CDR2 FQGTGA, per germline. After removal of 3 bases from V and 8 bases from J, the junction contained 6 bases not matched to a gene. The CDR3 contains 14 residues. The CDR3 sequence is CASSFDRVSEKLFF. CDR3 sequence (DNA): TGTGCCAGCAGCTTTGACAGGGTATCGGAAAAACTGTTTTTT.

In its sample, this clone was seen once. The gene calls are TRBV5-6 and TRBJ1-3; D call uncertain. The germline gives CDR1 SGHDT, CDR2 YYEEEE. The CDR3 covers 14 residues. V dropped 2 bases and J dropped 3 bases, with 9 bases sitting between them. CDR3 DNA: TGTGCCAGCAGCTTTCTTACAGTTGGAAACACCATATATTTT. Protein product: CASSFLTVGNTIYF. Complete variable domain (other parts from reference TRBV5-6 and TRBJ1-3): DAGVTQSPTHLIKTRGQQVTLRCSPKSGHDTVSWYQQALGQGPQFIFQYYEEEERQRGNFPDRFSGHQFPNYSSELNVNALLLGDSALYLCASSFLTVGNTIYFGEGSWLTVV.

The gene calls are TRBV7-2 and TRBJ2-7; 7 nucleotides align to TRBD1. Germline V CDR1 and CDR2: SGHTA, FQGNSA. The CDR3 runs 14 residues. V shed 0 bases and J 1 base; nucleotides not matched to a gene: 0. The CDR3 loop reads CASSLAGQSYEQYF. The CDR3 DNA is TGTGCCAGCAGCTTAGCGGGACAGTCCTACGAGCAGTACTTC. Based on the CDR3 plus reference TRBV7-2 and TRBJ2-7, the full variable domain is GAGVSQSPSNKVTEKGKDVELRCDPISGHTALYWYRQSLGQGLEFLIYFQGNSAPDKSGLPSDRFSAERTGGSVSTLTIQRTQQEDSAVYLCASSLAGQSYEQYFGPGTRLTVT.